This T cell receptor (beta chain) was captured in a study of human T cells and chemical hapten exposure. MiXCR was run by TCRdb on the RACE reads, yielding one entry per CDR3 protein. This table holds approximately 79,000 distinct CDR3 sequences, over 9% found once. The sample's time point: patch test 1, 2 weeks after DPC sensitization. Noted treatment: therapeutic diphenylcyclopropenone sensitization with weekly scalp DPC. Extraction of total RNA was performed on unfractionated whole blood. The study, taken as a whole, reports: Large CDR3 similarity clusters arose significantly more often from expanded TCRs than from controls. Because all patients had alopecia, their immune responses might differ from healthy ones.

Trimming left V 6 bases short and J 4 bases short, with 18 bases between. Germline CDR1 reads SQVTM; CDR2 reads ANQGSEA. CDR3 size: 14 residues. This clonotype was seen only a few times. Its antigen is as yet unknown. Sequenced here: whole blood, sampled in connection with sensitization to the hapten diphenylcyclopropenone (DPC). The chain couples TRBV29-1 to TRBJ2-5, with TRBD2 as a possible D gene (6 bases). The clonotype comes from a woman aged 45 to 65 with alopecia areata. Some clones in this sample may be carry-over from other donors' samples. CDR3 nucleotide sequence: TGCAGCGTGAGGCATCCTAGCGCCCGAGAGACCCAGTACTTC. Protein product: CSVRHPSARETQYF. Variable domain in full (rest from reference TRBV29-1 and TRBJ2-5): SAVISQKPSRDICQRGTSLTIQCQVDSQVTMMFWYRQQPGQSLTLIATANQGSEATYESGFVIDKFPISRPNLTFSTLTVSNMSPEDSSIYLCSVRHPSARETQYFGPGTRLLVL.